The present entry profiles one TCR beta chain with its context. The antigen is unknown. This sample was included in a study of T cells and Merkel cell carcinoma outcomes. Study observations and caveats: Repertoire plus T-cell density reportedly predicted Merkel cell carcinoma outcomes.

Measured with immunoSEQ multiplex PCR; TCRdb has only the in-frame clones, and not every one. The sample has some 16,000 clones; about four fifths are singletons. Deletions cut 3 bases from V and 4 bases from J, with 13 bases between. Germline-derived CDR1 and CDR2 are SGDLS and YYNGEE. The length of the CDR3 is 14 residues. The genes are TRBV9 and TRBJ1-1; maybe TRBD1 (6 bases). The sample was tumor tissue from Merkel cell carcinoma. This TCR came from a human donor with Merkel cell carcinoma. The CDR3: CASSENWGATEAFF. The CDR3 bases are TGTGCCAGCAGCGAGAACTGGGGGGCCACTGAAGCTTTCTTT.